The T cell receptor (beta chain) under discussion was sequenced for a study of CD8 T cells in Susac syndrome. Roughly 0.45 to 1 ug RNA was reverse transcribed with random hexamers. A multiplex approach, immunoSEQ multiplex PCR, amplified TCR beta CDR3 across 54 Vbeta and 13 Jbeta. TCRdb processed the immunoSEQ multiplex PCR reads anew with MiXCR; each CDR3 protein has one entry. The sample lists about 71,000 distinct CDR3 sequences; 96% were seen once. The CDR3 totals 14 residues. Germline assignment: CDR1 LGHDT and CDR2 YNNKEL (reference sequence). The ends were cut back, 3 bases at V and 3 bases at J, with 9 bases in the middle.

The TCR comes from a human donor with multiple sclerosis. Sequencing was carried out using CD4+ T cells from PBMCs. The rearrangement joins TRBV3-1 to TRBJ1-5; TRBD1 is a possible D gene (6 bases). CDR3: CASSQGHLNQPQHF. The CDR3 DNA is TGTGCCAGCAGCCAGGGACACCTCAATCAGCCCCAGCATTTT.